These 14 T cell receptor beta chains originate from one sample sequenced in a study of blood T cell repertoires in COVID-19. Clones were sequenced by immunoSEQ multiplex PCR, and TCRdb holds only the in-frame ones, with some missing. The profile covers 310,000 or so clones, with about 87% appearing a single time and roughly a tenth taken by the ten largest. The specimen was peripheral blood. These receptors were collected from a man aged 25 to 40 with COVID-19, enrolled during active disease.

V gene TRBV28 combines with J gene TRBJ2-1; D might be TRBD1 (5 bases). V dropped 0 bases and J dropped 8 bases, with 11 bases sitting between them. The CDR3 length is 14 residues. Germline CDR1 MDHEN, CDR2 SYDVKM. CDR3 coding DNA: TGTGCCAGCAGTTTATGGGTTGGGGCCGATGAGCAGTTCTTC. Its protein is CASSLWVGADEQFF. The complete variable domain, with remaining parts taken from reference TRBV28 and TRBJ2-1, reads DVKVTQSSRYLVKRTGEKVFLECVQDMDHENMFWYRQDPGLGLRLIYFSYDVKMKEKGDIPEGYSVSREKKERFSLILESASTNQTSMYLCASSLWVGADEQFFGPGTRLTVL.

The gene calls are TRBV9 and TRBJ2-5; weak D call: TRBD1 (6 bases). Germline V gene lookup returns CDR1 SGDLS and CDR2 YYNGEE. This CDR3 is 15 amino acids long. The germline V and J ends were trimmed by 0 bases and 4 bases, with 13 bases remaining between them. Here the CDR3 DNA reads TGTGCCAGCAGCGTAGACGGCCAGGGGCGAGAGACCCAGTACTTC. Amino acids: CASSVDGQGRETQYF.

The V call is TRBV7-2, the J call TRBJ2-7; 11 nucleotides line up with TRBD2. Germline CDR1 and CDR2: SGHTA and FQGNSA. The J segment lost 1 base and the V segment lost 4 bases, leaving 6 bases of the junction unmatched. CDR3 length: 16 amino acids. CDR3 region: CASSSPPSGRSYEQYF. DNA of the CDR3: TGTGCCAGCAGCTCTCCACCTAGCGGGAGGTCCTACGAGCAGTACTTC.

V gene TRBV19 combines with J gene TRBJ2-5; unclear D gene. The CDR3 is 13 residues long. Germline V gene data show CDR1 as LNHDA and CDR2 as SQIVND (reference sequence). Trimming removed 3 bases from V and 0 bases from J, with 5 bases in between. CDR3: CASSMQNQETQYF. CDR3 coding DNA: TGTGCCAGTAGTATGCAGAACCAAGAGACCCAGTACTTC. Drawing the rest from reference TRBV19 and TRBJ2-5, the complete variable domain is DGGITQSPKYLFRKEGQNVTLSCEQNLNHDAMYWYRQDPGQGLRLIYYSQIVNDFQKGDIAEGYSVSREKKESFPLTVTSAQKNPTAFYLCASSMQNQETQYFGPGTRLLVL.

This rearrangement joins TRBV7-6 to TRBJ2-2; 7 bases align to TRBD2. J gave up 4 bases and V 1 base, and 9 bases lay outside the gene matches. The CDR3 covers 17 residues. Germline CDR1 reads SGHVS; CDR2 reads FNYEAQ. DNA for the CDR3: TGTGCCAGCAGCTTAGAAGGCGCAGCGGGGAGCACCGGGGAGCTGTTTTTT. Translated: CASSLEGAAGSTGELFF.

The chain uses TRBV10-3 and TRBJ2-5; 13 bases are a match to TRBD2. The CDR3 is 16 amino acids. Germline lookup yields CDR1 ENHRY and CDR2 SYGVKD. V shed 6 bases and J 4 bases; nucleotides not matched to a gene: 8. CDR3 residues: CAIRAGLAGEGETQYF. DNA for the CDR3: TGTGCCATCAGGGCAGGACTAGCGGGAGAGGGAGAGACCCAGTACTTC.

The V call is TRBV4-1, the J call TRBJ2-7; D unclear. The ends were cut back, 0 bases at V and 3 bases at J, with 6 bases in the middle. Germline assignment: CDR1 MGHRA and CDR2 YSYEKL. This CDR3 has 13 amino acids. CDR3 DNA sequence: TGCGCCAGCAGCCAAGATCTCGGCTACGAGCAGTACTTC. Its translation is CASSQDLGYEQYF.

The chain couples TRBV19 to TRBJ1-2; maybe TRBD1 (6 bases). Germline CDR1 reads LNHDA; CDR2 reads SQIVND (reference sequence). V dropped 4 bases and J dropped 6 bases, with 18 bases sitting between them. CDR3 length: 15 residues. The CDR3 is CASSTLLGGLNGYTF. The CDR3 nucleotides read TGTGCCAGTAGTACGCTCCTCGGGGGGCTTAATGGCTACACCTTC.

This clone was seen a single time. The genes are TRBV6-4 and TRBJ2-5; tentatively, D is TRBD2 (6 bases). V was pared by 5 bases and J by 2 bases, with 15 bases between. The CDR3 extends over 15 amino acids. Germline values: CDR1 MRHNA, CDR2 SNTAGT. CDR3 bases: TGTGCCAGCAGTCCCTCAGCGGGTGCTCAAGAGACCCAGTACTTC. It encodes CASSPSAGAQETQYF.

V gene TRBV7-6 combines with J gene TRBJ2-5; D possibly corresponds to TRBD1 (6 bases). Germline loops: CDR1 SGHVS, CDR2 FNYEAQ. The CDR3 loop spans 16 amino acids. V lost 4 bases to trimming and J lost 4 bases, with 19 bases between them. The CDR3 DNA reads as TGTGCCAGCAGCTCTCGATACAGGGAGATCGCAGAGACCCAGTACTTC. Protein sequence: CASSSRYREIAETQYF.

This chain joins TRBV29-1 and TRBJ1-1; 8 bases are a match to TRBD1. J lost 0 bases, V lost 5 bases, and 2 bases had no gene match. Germline CDR1 SQVTM, CDR2 ANQGSEA. This CDR3 is 13 amino acids long. The CDR3 region is CSVMTGVNTEAFF. For the CDR3, the DNA is TGCAGCGTTATGACAGGGGTGAACACTGAAGCTTTCTTT.

The J gene is TRBJ1-2, the V gene TRBV19, with D possibly being TRBD1 (6 bases). This CDR3 has 14 residues. With 3 bases removed from V and 2 bases from J, the gap between germline ends came to 10 bases. In germline, CDR1 is LNHDA, CDR2 SQIVND (reference sequence). CDR3 residues: CASSIYDRNYGYTF. The CDR3 DNA reads TGTGCCAGTAGTATCTACGACAGGAACTATGGCTACACCTTC.

This clone was observed a few times. The V gene is TRBV7-3, the J gene TRBJ2-7; TRBD1 matches at 8 bases. J was trimmed by 6 bases and V by 5 bases; bases with no gene match: 6. Germline CDR1 SGHTA, CDR2 FQGTGA. This CDR3 has 13 amino acids. The CDR3 is CASSIGTGREQYF. The DNA of the CDR3 is TGTGCCAGCAGCATTGGGACAGGTCGCGAGCAGTACTTC.

The chain links TRBV30 to TRBJ1-2; the D is unclear. CDR3 length: 12 amino acids. Trimming cost V 0 bases and J 4 bases, with 6 bases left between them. Germline CDR1 reads GTSNPN; CDR2 reads SVGIG (reference sequence). CDR3 protein: CAWSVQIYGYTF. The CDR3 DNA reads TGTGCCTGGAGTGTACAGATCTATGGCTACACCTTC.